The 10 T cell receptor beta chains given below trace back to one sample, sequenced in a study of shared clonotypes between healthy human individuals. The method was immunoSEQ multiplex PCR; TCRdb's version includes in-frame clones alone and lacks a portion of them. The sample has 190,000 or so clones; 80% to 95% are singletons. Source material: naive CD4+ T cells sorted from blood. Subset reported: CD45RA+ positively selected. The receptors were sampled from a woman under 40 in good health.

This chain links TRBV29-1 with TRBJ1-1; 9 bases match TRBD1. Germline-derived CDR1 and CDR2 are SQVTM and ANQGSEA. This CDR3 spans 15 amino acids. With V trimmed by 5 bases and J by 0 bases, 7 bases remained unmatched. CDR3 region: CSVSPGTGLNTEAFF. Here the CDR3 DNA reads TGCAGCGTTTCTCCCGGGACAGGGTTGAACACTGAAGCTTTCTTT.

V gene TRBV27 combines with J gene TRBJ1-2, with D possibly TRBD1 on 5 matching bases. The CDR3 consists of 13 residues. The germline V gene has CDR1 MNHEY and CDR2 SMNVEV (reference sequence). V lost 3 bases, J lost 7 bases, and 12 bases lay in between. CDR3 in amino acids: CASSLEGEGGYTF. CDR3 bases: TGTGCCAGCAGTTTGGAAGGGGAGGGTGGCTACACCTTC.

This rearrangement joins TRBV5-1 to TRBJ1-2; TRBD1 matches at 7 bases. V shed 0 bases, J shed 5 bases, and the junction held 4 bases outside the gene matches. There are 14 residues in the CDR3. Germline V gives CDR1 SGHRS, CDR2 YFSETQ. The CDR3 is CASSLEIQGYGYTF. Written as DNA, the CDR3 is TGCGCCAGCAGCTTGGAGATACAGGGGTATGGCTACACCTTC.

The chain carries TRBV18 and TRBJ2-5; the match to TRBD2 covers 8 bases. The germline gives CDR1 KGHSH, CDR2 LQKENI. This CDR3 is 14 amino acids long. Losses at the gene ends were 3 bases for V and 2 bases for J; bases not matched to a gene: 2. The CDR3, as DNA: TGTGCCAGCTCACCGGGACTAGAACAAGAGACCCAGTACTTC. It translates to CASSPGLEQETQYF.

This clone was recorded once. The V and J genes are TRBV28 and TRBJ2-1, with a weak D call TRBD1 (5 bases). In germline, CDR1 is MDHEN, CDR2 SYDVKM. The CDR3 contains 14 residues. V lost 6 bases, J lost 3 bases, and 12 bases lay in between. The CDR3 DNA is TGTGCCAGCAGCTCAGGGTCCCACTACAATGAGCAGTTCTTC. It translates to CASSSGSHYNEQFF.

This chain joins TRBV7-4 and TRBJ2-6; D is undetermined. This CDR3 is 17 amino acids long. Germline CDR1 reads SGHVT; CDR2 reads SQSDAQ. V shed 5 bases and J shed 5 bases, with 19 bases lying between them. The CDR3 nucleotides are TGTGCCAGCAGCAGCCGGTGCTCACAAAGTCGGGCCAACGTCCTGACTTTC. This codes for CASSSRCSQSRANVLTF.

This clone was seen only once. The chain employs TRBV5-1 and TRBJ1-1; D uncertain. Germline CDR1 reads SGHRS; CDR2 reads YFSETQ. V was clipped by 2 bases and J by 3 bases, with 11 bases between them. The CDR3 consists of 14 residues. Here the CDR3 reads CASSFGRVDTEAFF. The CDR3 DNA follows: TGCGCCAGCAGCTTTGGTAGGGTTGACACTGAAGCTTTCTTT.

The chain carries TRBV5-1 and TRBJ2-7; possible D gene TRBD2, 6 bases. V was pared by 1 base and J by 2 bases, with 19 bases between. The CDR3 extends over 17 amino acids. Germline V gives CDR1 SGHRS, CDR2 YFSETQ. CDR3 coding DNA: TGCGCCAGCAGCTTGTCTGGGGACTCGAAGAGGGCCTACGAGCAGTACTTC. It specifies CASSLSGDSKRAYEQYF.

The rearrangement links TRBV7-2 to TRBJ2-7, with 8 bases matching TRBD1. Germline V gives CDR1 SGHTA, CDR2 FQGNSA. This CDR3 has 13 amino acids. With V trimmed by 5 bases and J by 2 bases, 2 bases remained unmatched. The CDR3 spells CASSRTGTYEQYF. CDR3 DNA sequence: TGTGCCAGCAGCCGGACAGGGACCTACGAGCAGTACTTC. Supplemented by reference TRBV7-2 and TRBJ2-7, the full variable domain reads GAGVSQSPSNKVTEKGKDVELRCDPISGHTALYWYRQSLGQGLEFLIYFQGNSAPDKSGLPSDRFSAERTGGSVSTLTIQRTQQEDSAVYLCASSRTGTYEQYFGPGTRLTVT.

The J gene is TRBJ1-3, the V gene TRBV5-1, with a possible D match to TRBD1 (5 bases). V lost 4 bases and J lost 0, with 14 bases in between. This CDR3 has 16 residues. Germline CDR1 is SGHRS and CDR2 is YFSETQ. CDR3: CASSRAGQSSGNTIYF. DNA of the CDR3: TGCGCCAGCAGCCGGGCAGGGCAAAGCTCTGGAAACACCATATATTTT. Full variable domain (remainder filled in from reference TRBV5-1 and TRBJ1-3): KAGVTQTPRYLIKTRGQQVTLSCSPISGHRSVSWYQQTPGQGLQFLFEYFSETQRNKGNFPGRFSGRQFSNSRSEMNVSTLELGDSALYLCASSRAGQSSGNTIYFGEGSWLTVV.